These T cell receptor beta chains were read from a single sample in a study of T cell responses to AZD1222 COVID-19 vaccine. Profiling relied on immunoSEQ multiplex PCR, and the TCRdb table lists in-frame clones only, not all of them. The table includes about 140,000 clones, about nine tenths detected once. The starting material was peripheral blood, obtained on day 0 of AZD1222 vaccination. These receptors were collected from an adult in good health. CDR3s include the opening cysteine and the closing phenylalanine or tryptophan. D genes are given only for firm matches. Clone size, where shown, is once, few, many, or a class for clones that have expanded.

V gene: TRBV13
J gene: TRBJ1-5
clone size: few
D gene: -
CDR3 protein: CASSRNGPNGNQPQHF
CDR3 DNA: TGTGCCAGCAGTCGGAATGGACCCAACGGCAATCAGCCCCAGCATTTT

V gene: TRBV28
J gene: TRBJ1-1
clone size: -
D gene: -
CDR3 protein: CASSLWQGRALNTEAFF
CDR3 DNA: TGTGCCAGCAGTTTATGGCAGGGGAGGGCCCTGAACACTGAAGCTTTCTTT

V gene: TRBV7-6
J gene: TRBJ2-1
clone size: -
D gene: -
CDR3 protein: CASSGTNNEQFF
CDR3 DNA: TGTGCCAGCAGCGGAACTAACAATGAGCAGTTCTTC

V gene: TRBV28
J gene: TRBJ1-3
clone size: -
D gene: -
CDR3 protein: CASTGSGNTIYF
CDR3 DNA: TGTGCCAGCACCGGGTCTGGAAACACCATATATTTT

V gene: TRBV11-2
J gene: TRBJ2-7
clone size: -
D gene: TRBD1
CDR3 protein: CASSLGSDRGLEQYF
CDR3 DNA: TGTGCCAGCAGCTTGGGATCGGACAGGGGGCTCGAGCAGTACTTC

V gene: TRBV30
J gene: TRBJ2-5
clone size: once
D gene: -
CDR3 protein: CAWTSVLQETQYF
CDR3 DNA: TGTGCCTGGACTTCGGTGCTCCAGGAGACCCAGTACTTC

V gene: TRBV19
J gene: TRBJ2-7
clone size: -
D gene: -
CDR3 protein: CASSIDVETVYYEQYF
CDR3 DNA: TGTGCCAGTAGTATAGATGTGGAGACGGTATACTACGAGCAGTACTTC

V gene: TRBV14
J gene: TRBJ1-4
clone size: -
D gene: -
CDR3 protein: CASSQRQATNEKLFF
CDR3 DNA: TGTGCCAGCAGCCAACGCCAAGCAACTAATGAAAAACTGTTTTTT

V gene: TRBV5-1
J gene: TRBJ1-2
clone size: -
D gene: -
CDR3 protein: CASSLTPSDHYTF
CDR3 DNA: TGCGCCAGCAGCTTGACCCCGTCAGACCACTACACCTTC

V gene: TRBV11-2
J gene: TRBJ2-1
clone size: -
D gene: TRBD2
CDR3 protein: CASRLSGEINEQFF
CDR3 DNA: TGTGCCAGCAGATTAAGCGGGGAGATCAATGAGCAGTTCTTC

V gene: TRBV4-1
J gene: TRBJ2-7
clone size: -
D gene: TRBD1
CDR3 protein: CASSQGYGTGYEQYF
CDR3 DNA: TGCGCCAGCAGCCAGGGTTACGGGACAGGCTACGAGCAGTACTTC

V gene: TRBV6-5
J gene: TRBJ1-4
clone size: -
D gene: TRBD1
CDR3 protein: CASSYRTGNEKLFF
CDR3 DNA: TGTGCCAGCAGTTACCGGACAGGGAATGAAAAACTGTTTTTT

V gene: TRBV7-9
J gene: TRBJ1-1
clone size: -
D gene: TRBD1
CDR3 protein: CASSRWTGDTITVTEAFF
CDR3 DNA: TGTGCCAGCAGCCGATGGACAGGGGATACGATAACCGTCACTGAAGCTTTCTTT

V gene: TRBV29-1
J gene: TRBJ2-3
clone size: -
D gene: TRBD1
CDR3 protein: CSVARQGHTDTQYF
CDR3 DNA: TGCAGCGTAGCCAGACAGGGGCACACAGATACGCAGTATTTT

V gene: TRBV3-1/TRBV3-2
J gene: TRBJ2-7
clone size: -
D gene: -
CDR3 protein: CASSQDSPYEQYF
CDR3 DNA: TGTGCCAGCAGCCAAGACAGTCCGTACGAGCAGTACTTC

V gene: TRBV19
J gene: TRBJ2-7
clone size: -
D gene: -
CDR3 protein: CASSMGLAYEQYF
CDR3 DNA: TGTGCCAGTAGTATGGGGCTCGCCTACGAGCAGTACTTC

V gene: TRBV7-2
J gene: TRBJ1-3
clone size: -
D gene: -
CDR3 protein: CASSSRGAGNTIYF
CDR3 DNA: TGTGCCAGCAGCTCCCGTGGGGCTGGAAACACCATATATTTT

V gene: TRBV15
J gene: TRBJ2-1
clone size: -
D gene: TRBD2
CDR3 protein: CATSSGTSKSNEQFF
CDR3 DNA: TGTGCCACCAGCTCCGGGACTAGCAAAAGCAATGAGCAGTTCTTC

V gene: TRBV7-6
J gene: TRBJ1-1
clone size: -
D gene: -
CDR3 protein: CASSPDSMNTEAFF
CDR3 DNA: TGTGCCAGCAGCCCGGACAGCATGAACACTGAAGCTTTCTTT

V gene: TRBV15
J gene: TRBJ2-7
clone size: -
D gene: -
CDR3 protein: CATRLGNEQYF
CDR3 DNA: TGTGCCACCCGACTAGGAAACGAGCAGTACTTC

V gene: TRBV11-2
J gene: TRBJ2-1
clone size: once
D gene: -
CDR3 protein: CASSLVYASSYNEQFF
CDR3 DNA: TGTGCCAGCAGCTTAGTGTACGCATCCTCCTACAATGAGCAGTTCTTC

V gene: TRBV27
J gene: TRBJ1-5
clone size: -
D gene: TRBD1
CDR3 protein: CASSLSAGQGEPWPQHF
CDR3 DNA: TGTGCCAGCAGTTTATCCGCCGGGCAGGGGGAGCCGTGGCCCCAGCATTTT

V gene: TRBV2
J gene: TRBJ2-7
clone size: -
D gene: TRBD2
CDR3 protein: CASSETVTSGNNEQYF
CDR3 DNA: TGTGCCAGCAGTGAAACGGTGACTAGCGGGAACAACGAGCAGTACTTC

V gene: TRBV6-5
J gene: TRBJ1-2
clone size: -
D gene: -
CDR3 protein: CASREDRDGGYTF
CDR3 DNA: TGTGCCAGCAGAGAGGACCGAGACGGCGGCTACACCTTC

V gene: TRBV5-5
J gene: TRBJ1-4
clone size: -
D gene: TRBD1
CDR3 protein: CASSSGTGFNEKLFF
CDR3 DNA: TGTGCCAGCAGCTCCGGGACAGGGTTTAATGAAAAACTGTTTTTT

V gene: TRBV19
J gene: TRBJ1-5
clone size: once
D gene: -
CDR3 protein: CASSPPGTPYSNQPQHF
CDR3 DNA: TGTGCCAGTAGCCCACCAGGGACCCCTTATAGCAATCAGCCCCAGCATTTT

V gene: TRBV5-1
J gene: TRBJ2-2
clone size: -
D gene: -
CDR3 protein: CASSSDVAGELFF
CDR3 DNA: TGCGCCAGCAGCTCCGACGTGGCCGGGGAGCTGTTTTTT

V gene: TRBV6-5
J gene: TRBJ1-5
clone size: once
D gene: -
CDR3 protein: CASSLDPSSNQPQHF
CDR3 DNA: TGTGCCAGCAGTTTGGACCCCTCTAGCAATCAGCCCCAGCATTTT

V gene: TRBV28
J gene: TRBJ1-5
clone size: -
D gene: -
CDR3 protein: CASKEFRFLNQPQHF
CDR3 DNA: TGTGCCAGCAAGGAGTTCCGGTTTTTGAATCAGCCCCAGCATTTT

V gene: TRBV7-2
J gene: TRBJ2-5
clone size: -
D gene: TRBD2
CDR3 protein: CASSLGGLAGQETQYF
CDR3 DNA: TGTGCCAGCAGCTTAGGTGGTCTAGCGGGGCAAGAGACCCAGTACTTC

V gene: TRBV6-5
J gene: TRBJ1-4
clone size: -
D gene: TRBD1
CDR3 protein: CASSRTGQREKLFF
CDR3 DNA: TGTGCCAGCAGTCGGACAGGCCAAAGGGAAAAACTGTTTTTT

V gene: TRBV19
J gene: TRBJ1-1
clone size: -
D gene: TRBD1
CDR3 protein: CASSIGQGYTEAFF
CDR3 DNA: TGTGCCAGTAGTATTGGACAGGGCTACACTGAAGCTTTCTTT

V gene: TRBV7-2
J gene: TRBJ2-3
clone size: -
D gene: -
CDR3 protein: CASSFRGVDTQYF
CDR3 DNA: TGTGCCAGCAGCTTTAGGGGGGTGGATACGCAGTATTTT

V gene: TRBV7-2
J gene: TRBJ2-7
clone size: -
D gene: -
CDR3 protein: CASSFTGYEQYF
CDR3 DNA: TGTGCCAGCAGCTTCACGGGTTACGAGCAGTACTTC

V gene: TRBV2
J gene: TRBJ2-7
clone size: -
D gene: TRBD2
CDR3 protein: CASSEAGSGIYEQYF
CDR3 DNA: TGTGCCAGCAGTGAAGCAGGTAGCGGGATTTACGAGCAGTACTTC

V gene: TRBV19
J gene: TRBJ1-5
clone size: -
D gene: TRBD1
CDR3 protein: CASSMGDRGRWPQHF
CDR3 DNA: TGTGCCAGTAGTATGGGGGACAGGGGTAGGTGGCCCCAGCATTTT

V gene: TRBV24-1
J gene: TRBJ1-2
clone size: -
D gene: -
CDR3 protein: CATSDPDQDYGYTF
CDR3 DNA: TGTGCCACCAGTGATCCTGACCAAGACTATGGCTACACCTTC

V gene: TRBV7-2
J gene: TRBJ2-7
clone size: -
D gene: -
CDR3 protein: CASSLLSSGAYEQYF
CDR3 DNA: TGTGCCAGCAGCTTACTTTCATCGGGAGCCTACGAGCAGTACTTC

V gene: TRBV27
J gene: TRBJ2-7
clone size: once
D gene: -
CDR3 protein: CASSFGGDSEQYF
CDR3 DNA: TGTGCCAGCAGCTTTGGGGGGGACAGTGAGCAGTACTTC